The following is a TCR beta chain sequence with its context. The authors' processing: Amplification with reference gene primers provided the estimates of nucleated cell counts. Method: immunoSEQ multiplex PCR; TCRdb's copy keeps in-frame clones and lacks some. Clone size and the V and J calls come from that table; the DNA yielded D and trimming. Of roughly 260,000 clones detected, approximately 86% appear once; the ten largest clones hold approximately 9.8%. Trimming left V 1 base short and J 0 bases short, with 12 bases between. CDR3 length: 16 amino acids. CDR1 is SEHNR and CDR2 is FQNEAQ in the germline V gene (reference sequence). This specimen belongs to a study of blood T cell repertoires in COVID-19. Study at large: Sites in the United States, Italy and Spain provided acute and convalescent COVID-19 samples. Nucleic acid was either cDNA or gDNA, and it came from T cells, B-cell-depleted T cells, or PBMCs.

Sequencing was done on a sample of peripheral blood. The source is a man in his forties who had recovered from COVID-19. This sequence joins TRBV7-9 and TRBJ1-2; D possibly corresponds to TRBD1 (5 bases). Here the CDR3 DNA reads TGTGCCAGCAGCTTAGGGTGGGGCAGGTCTAACTATGGCTACACCTTC. It translates to CASSLGWGRSNYGYTF.